Below are 15 T cell receptor beta chains sequenced from a single sample in a study of CD8 T cells in Susac syndrome. The RNA input was roughly 0.45 to 1 ug, and it was reverse transcribed with random hexamers. A single record per CDR3 protein comes from TCRdb applying MiXCR to the immunoSEQ multiplex PCR reads. This sample has 200,000 to 250,000 distinct CDR3 sequences, with 90% to 95% found just once. Sequencing was carried out using CD8+ T cells from PBMCs. These receptor sequences come from a human donor with multiple sclerosis.

The rearrangement uses TRBV6-5 and TRBJ1-2, with D uncertain. Trimming shortened V by 4 bases and J by 2 bases, and 14 bases separated the two germline ends. This CDR3 is 15 amino acids long. Per the germline V gene, CDR1 is MNHEY and CDR2 is SVGAGI. This CDR3 is CASSSAPRLNYGYTF. The DNA of the CDR3 is TGTGCCAGCAGTTCCGCCCCCCGGTTGAACTATGGCTACACCTTC.

The rearrangement links TRBV19 to TRBJ1-1; D gene ambiguous. Germline loops: CDR1 LNHDA, CDR2 SQIVND (reference sequence). This CDR3 comprises 12 residues. The V end was cut by 9 bases, the J end by 0 bases, with 8 bases between. The CDR3 DNA sequence: TGTGCCAGCCGCAGCTTGAACACTGAAGCTTTCTTT. Its protein product is CASRSLNTEAFF.

V is TRBV7-9 and J is TRBJ2-5; TRBD1 aligns across 9 bases. This CDR3 contains 17 residues. Unmatched junction bases numbered 7, after V lost 1 base and J lost 1 base. The germline CDR1 and CDR2 sequences are SEHNR and FQNEAQ (reference sequence). For the CDR3, the DNA is TGTGCCAGCAGCTTAGAACGGTTGGGACAGGGCCAAGAGACCCAGTACTTC. Its protein product is CASSLERLGQGQETQYF. Together with reference TRBV7-9 and TRBJ2-5, the CDR3 gives the full variable domain: DTGVSQNPRHKITKRGQNVTFRCDPISEHNRLYWYRQTLGQGPEFLTYFQNEAQLEKSRLLSDRFSAERPKGSFSTLEIQRTEQGDSAMYLCASSLERLGQGQETQYFGPGTRLLVL.

This sequence joins TRBV13 and TRBJ2-5; D is perhaps TRBD2 (6 bases). Looked up from germline, CDR1 is PRHDT and CDR2 is FYEKMQ (reference sequence). Between the trimmed V and J ends, which lost 5 bases and 2 bases, there was a span of 15 bases. The CDR3 runs to 15 residues. The chain's CDR3 is CASSPGGVGQETQYF. The CDR3 DNA sequence: TGTGCCAGCAGCCCCGGAGGGGTGGGGCAAGAGACCCAGTACTTC.

The rearrangement joins TRBV27 to TRBJ2-3, with a possible D match to TRBD1 (5 bases). Germline V gene lookup returns CDR1 MNHEY and CDR2 SMNVEV (reference sequence). The CDR3 loop spans 15 amino acids. V lost 3 bases and J 6 bases, leaving 16 bases between the germline ends. The CDR3 nucleotides read TGTGCCAGCAGTTTGGAAGGGGCCGGAGCCGATACGCAGTATTTT. As protein: CASSLEGAGADTQYF.

The chain couples TRBV7-9 to TRBJ2-7; D is unresolved. This CDR3 comprises 13 residues. V was shortened by 5 bases and J by 4 bases, with 12 bases between the two germline ends. Germline lookup yields CDR1 SEHNR and CDR2 FQNEAQ (reference sequence). The CDR3 here is CASSRDPGYEQYF. Here the CDR3 DNA reads TGTGCCAGCAGCCGAGACCCCGGGTACGAGCAGTACTTC.

The chain couples TRBV5-8 to TRBJ2-2; D is perhaps TRBD1 (5 bases). V was pared by 4 bases and J by 1 base, with 11 bases between. The germline gives CDR1 SGHTS, CDR2 YDEGEE. The CDR3 runs 15 residues. The CDR3 coding sequence is TGTGCCAGCAGCGAATGGGGCCAGAACACCGGGGAGCTGTTTTTT. Its translation is CASSEWGQNTGELFF. The variable domain in full, with the rest retrieved from reference TRBV5-8 and TRBJ2-2, is EAGVTQSPTHLIKTRGQQATLRCSPISGHTSVYWYQQALGLGLQFLLWYDEGEERNRGNFPPRFSGRQFPNYSSELNVNALELEDSALYLCASSEWGQNTGELFFGEGSRLTVL.

The chain uses TRBV2 and TRBJ1-1, with 8 bases matching TRBD1. Germline assignment: CDR1 SNHLY and CDR2 FYNNEI. CDR3 length: 14 residues. V was clipped by 6 bases and J by 3 bases; unmatched bases: 6. The CDR3 DNA follows: TGTGCCAGCAGGGGGGCAGGGGGCTACACTGAAGCTTTCTTT. Its protein is CASRGAGGYTEAFF.

The genes are TRBV29-1 and TRBJ2-4, with a possible D match to TRBD2 (6 bases). Germline CDR1 is SQVTM and CDR2 is ANQGSEA. CDR3 length equals 11 residues. V lost 6 bases to trimming and J lost 6 bases, with 9 bases between them. The CDR3 DNA sequence: TGCAGCGTGTTGGGGGGAAACATTCAGTACTTC. As protein: CSVLGGNIQYF.

V gene TRBV30 combines with J gene TRBJ2-1; a possible D gene is TRBD2 (7 bases). Germline V gene lookup returns CDR1 GTSNPN and CDR2 SVGIG (reference sequence). V lost 0 bases, J lost 6 bases, and 12 bases lay in between. The CDR3 runs to 14 residues. This CDR3 reads CAWSVWGGSNEQFF. The CDR3 region has the DNA TGTGCCTGGAGTGTGTGGGGGGGCAGCAATGAGCAGTTCTTC.

The chain employs TRBV6-6 and TRBJ2-5; D could derive from TRBD1 or TRBD2 (5 bases each). Trimming pared 2 bases from V and 9 bases from J, leaving 13 bases between. The germline gives CDR1 MNHNY, CDR2 SVGAGI (reference sequence). The CDR3 is 13 residues long. The CDR3: CASSYPGTLAQYF. The CDR3 DNA sequence: TGTGCCAGCAGTTACCCTGGGACCTTGGCCCAGTACTTC.

The rearrangement links TRBV3-1 to TRBJ2-5, with D tentatively TRBD2 (7 bases). The CDR3 spans 15 residues. Trimming removed 0 bases from V and 7 bases from J, with 15 bases in between. Germline V gene sequence: CDR1 LGHDT, CDR2 YNNKEL (reference sequence). CDR3 bases: TGTGCCAGCAGCCAAGATAACGGGGGGCTAAGGACCCAGTACTTC. This codes for CASSQDNGGLRTQYF.

The chain has TRBV7-9 and TRBJ2-7; D gene unclear. With 5 bases removed from V and 9 bases from J, the gap between germline ends came to 11 bases. The CDR3 spans 11 residues. The V gene's germline CDR1 is SEHNR and CDR2 FQNEAQ (reference sequence). The CDR3 here is CASSERTLQYF. In DNA form, the CDR3 reads TGTGCCAGCAGCGAGAGGACCCTGCAGTACTTC.

This chain links TRBV27 with TRBJ2-1, with D unresolved. The CDR3 runs 14 residues. V gave up 5 bases and J gave up 4 bases, with 12 bases separating them. Germline V lookup: CDR1 MNHEY, CDR2 SMNVEV (reference sequence). The CDR3 coding sequence is TGTGCCAGCAGTCCCGCAGGAACTTACAATGAGCAGTTCTTC. The encoded protein is CASSPAGTYNEQFF.

This rearrangement joins TRBV11-2 to TRBJ1-2; D is uncertain. CDR3 length: 15 residues. CDR1 and CDR2 (germline): SGHAT, FQNNGV. Trimming left V 7 bases short and J 3 bases short, with 18 bases between. CDR3 DNA sequence: TGTGCCAGCACCGAAATCAGGAGCAGACACTATGGCTACACCTTC. It encodes CASTEIRSRHYGYTF.